This T cell receptor (beta chain) is drawn from a study of blood T cells in healthy people across ages. Study results and caveats: PBMCs left unsorted prevented a conclusive naive versus antigen-experienced comparison. Changes seen in expanded clonotypes were possibly confounded by donor CMV status left unknown.

This clonotype was observed a handful of times. The target antigen is unknown. CDR3 length equals 16 residues. The ends lost 0 bases at V and 4 bases at J; junction bases unmatched: 4. Germline assignment: CDR1 LGHNA and CDR2 YNFKEQ. Through a sample-barcoded 5' primer and a J-beta primer mix, a second PCR was run for 7 to 11 cycles. TCRdb redid the calling of the 5' RACE reads with MiXCR, one entry per CDR3 protein. The profile shows roughly 1.4 million distinct CDR3 sequences, 45% to 70% of them singletons. The genes are TRBV4-2 and TRBJ2-1; 9 positions agree with TRBD1. The clonotype originates from a man aged 18-30 years in good health. Material for sequencing was blood. The CDR3 DNA sequence: TGTGCCAGCAGCCAAGATGTCGGGACAGGGTACAATGAGCAGTTCTTC. Protein: CASSQDVGTGYNEQFF.